This is a list of T cell receptor beta chains from one sample in a study of shared clonotypes between healthy human individuals. The table came from immunoSEQ multiplex PCR; TCRdb's copy has only in-frame clones and leaves some out. There are about 680,000 clones in the sample; less than 80% occur only once, and roughly 2% lies in the top ten. The sequenced material came from memory CD4+ T cells sorted from blood. The receptors derive from a woman between 25 and 40 years old in good health. Each CDR3 is given with its conserved first and last residue. A D gene is named only where the DNA matches it firmly. The size entry is marked missing in some rows and otherwise reads once, few, many or a size class.

cdr3_aa: CASSQGQGVTYEQYF; cdr3_nt: TGCGCCAGCAGCCAAGGACAGGGGGTTACCTACGAGCAGTACTTC; clone_size: once; j_call: TRBJ2-7; v_call: TRBV4-1; d_call: TRBD1
cdr3_aa: CASSGRVGVEGGGEQYF; cdr3_nt: TGTGCCAGCAGTGGCCGGGTCGGGGTCGAAGGAGGTGGCGAGCAGTACTTC; clone_size: .; j_call: TRBJ2-7; v_call: TRBV28; d_call: .
cdr3_aa: CASSYSGQGYEQYF; cdr3_nt: TGTGCCAGCAGTTACTCTGGACAGGGCTACGAGCAGTACTTC; clone_size: .; j_call: TRBJ2-7; v_call: TRBV6-5; d_call: TRBD1
cdr3_aa: CASIPGTGINYGYTF; cdr3_nt: TGTGCCAGTATTCCTGGGACAGGGATTAACTATGGCTACACCTTC; clone_size: .; j_call: TRBJ1-2; v_call: TRBV19; d_call: TRBD1
cdr3_aa: CSVDQGTDTQYF; cdr3_nt: TGCAGCGTTGATCAGGGCACAGATACGCAGTATTTT; clone_size: .; j_call: TRBJ2-3; v_call: TRBV29-1; d_call: .
cdr3_aa: CASSQDDASGSLLGFHEQYF; cdr3_nt: TGTGCCAGCAGCCAAGATGACGCTAGCGGGAGCCTCCTCGGTTTCCACGAGCAGTACTTC; clone_size: .; j_call: TRBJ2-7; v_call: TRBV4-2; d_call: TRBD2
cdr3_aa: CASRQISGPNTGELFF; cdr3_nt: TGTGCCAGCAGACAAATTAGCGGGCCTAACACCGGGGAGCTGTTTTTT; clone_size: .; j_call: TRBJ2-2; v_call: TRBV28; d_call: TRBD2
cdr3_aa: CASSFTSGSGYEQFF; cdr3_nt: TGTGCCAGTAGTTTTACTAGCGGGAGTGGTTATGAGCAGTTCTTC; clone_size: few; j_call: TRBJ2-1; v_call: TRBV19; d_call: TRBD2
cdr3_aa: CASSLGQYEQYF; cdr3_nt: TGTGCCAGCAGCTTAGGTCAGTACGAGCAGTACTTC; clone_size: .; j_call: TRBJ2-7; v_call: TRBV11-2; d_call: .
cdr3_aa: CASTNSGANVLTF; cdr3_nt: TGTGCCAGCACGAACTCTGGGGCCAACGTCCTGACTTTC; clone_size: .; j_call: TRBJ2-6; v_call: TRBV6-1; d_call: .
cdr3_aa: CASSLMSGGYGYTF; cdr3_nt: TGTGCCAGCAGCTTGATGTCAGGGGGGTATGGCTACACCTTC; clone_size: .; j_call: TRBJ1-2; v_call: TRBV5-4; d_call: TRBD1
cdr3_aa: CASLASSGSGYEQYF; cdr3_nt: TGTGCCAGCCTCGCAAGTAGCGGGAGTGGCTACGAGCAGTACTTC; clone_size: few; j_call: TRBJ2-7; v_call: TRBV28; d_call: TRBD2
cdr3_aa: CASSLDREGEAFF; cdr3_nt: TGTGCCAGCAGCTTAGACAGGGAAGGTGAAGCTTTCTTT; clone_size: .; j_call: TRBJ1-1; v_call: TRBV7-8; d_call: .
cdr3_aa: CASSQDESYGYTF; cdr3_nt: TGCGCCAGCAGCCAAGACGAAAGCTATGGCTACACCTTC; clone_size: .; j_call: TRBJ1-2; v_call: TRBV4-1; d_call: .
cdr3_aa: CASSLPFWTSYNEQFF; cdr3_nt: TGTGCCAGCAGTTTGCCTTTTTGGACCTCCTACAATGAGCAGTTCTTC; clone_size: .; j_call: TRBJ2-1; v_call: TRBV28; d_call: .
cdr3_aa: CASSQELYRRICLNQPQHF; cdr3_nt: TGTGCCAGCAGCCAAGAATTATACAGGAGAATATGTTTGAATCAGCCCCAGCATTTT; clone_size: .; j_call: TRBJ1-5; v_call: TRBV14; d_call: .
cdr3_aa: CASSPRQDRYGYTF; cdr3_nt: TGTGCCAGCAGTCCTAGACAGGATCGGTATGGCTACACCTTC; clone_size: .; j_call: TRBJ1-2; v_call: TRBV2; d_call: .
cdr3_aa: CASSQEKGTGTGTNEQYF; cdr3_nt: TGCGCCAGCAGCCAAGAAAAGGGAACCGGGACAGGGACTAACGAGCAGTACTTC; clone_size: .; j_call: TRBJ2-7; v_call: TRBV4-1; d_call: TRBD1
cdr3_aa: CASSLSASPGAYEQYF; cdr3_nt: TGTGCCAGCAGCTTATCGGCCTCACCTGGGGCCTACGAGCAGTACTTC; clone_size: .; j_call: TRBJ2-7; v_call: TRBV7-2; d_call: .
cdr3_aa: CASSGTGKQPQHF; cdr3_nt: TGTGCCAGCAGCGGGACAGGGAAACAGCCCCAGCATTTT; clone_size: .; j_call: TRBJ1-5; v_call: TRBV2; d_call: TRBD1
cdr3_aa: CASSLSAGEEKLFF; cdr3_nt: TGTGCCAGCAGTTTATCTGCAGGAGAGGAAAAACTGTTTTTT; clone_size: .; j_call: TRBJ1-4; v_call: TRBV27; d_call: .
cdr3_aa: CASSIWASGNTDTQYF; cdr3_nt: TGTGCCAGTAGTATATGGGCTAGCGGGAACACAGATACGCAGTATTTT; clone_size: .; j_call: TRBJ2-3; v_call: TRBV19; d_call: TRBD2
cdr3_aa: CATSREWTSGRVEQYF; cdr3_nt: TGTGCCACCAGCAGAGAGTGGACTAGCGGGAGGGTCGAGCAGTACTTC; clone_size: .; j_call: TRBJ2-7; v_call: TRBV15; d_call: TRBD2
cdr3_aa: CSVAGQGSVTQYF; cdr3_nt: TGCAGCGTAGCAGGACAGGGGTCAGTTACGCAGTATTTT; clone_size: .; j_call: TRBJ2-3; v_call: TRBV29-1; d_call: TRBD1
cdr3_aa: CASRALAGGANEQFF; cdr3_nt: TGTGCCAGCAGGGCGCTAGCGGGGGGGGCCAATGAGCAGTTCTTC; clone_size: .; j_call: TRBJ2-1; v_call: TRBV2; d_call: TRBD2
cdr3_aa: CASRPLSTGDTEAFF; cdr3_nt: TGTGCCAGCAGACCCCTGTCGACAGGGGACACTGAAGCTTTCTTT; clone_size: few; j_call: TRBJ1-1; v_call: TRBV6-5; d_call: TRBD1
cdr3_aa: CASSGRGGLRFF; cdr3_nt: TGCGCCAGCAGTGGACGCGGGGGATTGCGGTTCTTC; clone_size: .; j_call: TRBJ2-1; v_call: TRBV10-1; d_call: TRBD2
cdr3_aa: CASSPTQPNQPQHF; cdr3_nt: TGTGCCAGTAGCCCGACACAACCCAATCAGCCCCAGCATTTT; clone_size: .; j_call: TRBJ1-5; v_call: TRBV19; d_call: .
cdr3_aa: CASSHRQGAGTTEAFF; cdr3_nt: TGTGCCAGCAGCCATCGACAGGGGGCGGGGACCACTGAAGCTTTCTTT; clone_size: .; j_call: TRBJ1-1; v_call: TRBV9; d_call: TRBD1
cdr3_aa: CASRPEGYTF; cdr3_nt: TGTGCCAGCAGACCGGAGGGCTACACCTTC; clone_size: .; j_call: TRBJ1-2; v_call: TRBV6-1; d_call: .
cdr3_aa: CASSEDSYGYTF; cdr3_nt: TGCGCCAGCAGTGAGGATAGCTATGGCTACACCTTC; clone_size: once; j_call: TRBJ1-2; v_call: TRBV10-1; d_call: .
cdr3_aa: CASSILPYEQYF; cdr3_nt: TGTGCCAGCAGTATACTGCCCTACGAGCAGTACTTC; clone_size: once; j_call: TRBJ2-7; v_call: TRBV2; d_call: .